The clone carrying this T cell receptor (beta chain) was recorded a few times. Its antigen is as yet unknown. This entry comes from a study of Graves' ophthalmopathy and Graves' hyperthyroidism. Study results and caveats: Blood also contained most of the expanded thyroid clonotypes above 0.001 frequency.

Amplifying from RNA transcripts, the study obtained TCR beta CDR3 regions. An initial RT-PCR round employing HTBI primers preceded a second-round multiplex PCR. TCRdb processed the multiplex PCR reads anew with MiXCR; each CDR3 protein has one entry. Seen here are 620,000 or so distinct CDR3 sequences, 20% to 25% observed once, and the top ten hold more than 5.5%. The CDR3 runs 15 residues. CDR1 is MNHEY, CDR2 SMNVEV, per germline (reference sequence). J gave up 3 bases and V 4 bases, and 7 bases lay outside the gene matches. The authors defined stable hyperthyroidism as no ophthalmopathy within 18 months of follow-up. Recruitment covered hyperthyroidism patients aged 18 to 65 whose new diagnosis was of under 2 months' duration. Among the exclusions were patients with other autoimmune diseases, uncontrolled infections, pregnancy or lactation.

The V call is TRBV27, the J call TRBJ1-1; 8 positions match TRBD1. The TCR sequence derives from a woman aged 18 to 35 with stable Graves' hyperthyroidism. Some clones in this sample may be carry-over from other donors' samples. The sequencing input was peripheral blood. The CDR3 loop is CASSSYTGGHTEAFF. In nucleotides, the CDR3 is TGTGCCAGCAGTTCGTACACAGGGGGACACACTGAAGCTTTCTTT.